This is a list of T cell receptor beta chains from one sample in a study of early T cells in non-severe SARS-CoV-2 infection. TCRdb re-analysed the 5' RACE reads in MiXCR, keeping a single row per CDR3 protein. Found here are around 82,000 distinct CDR3 sequences, approximately 12% of them singletons; the top ten hold about 3.4%. The sequenced sample was whole blood. All receptors come from an adult who was a healthcare worker with PCR-confirmed SARS-CoV-2 infection or an uninfected control (not recorded which). Each CDR3 is given without its conserved first and last residue. Each record gives: clone size, V gene, J gene, D gene, CDR3 protein. D genes are given only for firm matches. Size is omitted from some rows. Given values are once, few, many or a class for expanded clones.

clone_size: NA; v_call: TRBV29-1; j_call: TRBJ2-7; d_call: NA; cdr3_aa: SVLHPIRTYEQY
clone_size: NA; v_call: TRBV29-1; j_call: TRBJ2-2; d_call: NA; cdr3_aa: SARATGELF
clone_size: few; v_call: TRBV7-3; j_call: TRBJ2-5; d_call: NA; cdr3_aa: ASSLDPGGTQY
clone_size: NA; v_call: TRBV6-5; j_call: TRBJ2-7; d_call: TRBD1; cdr3_aa: ASSYRDRGYEQY
clone_size: NA; v_call: TRBV7-9; j_call: TRBJ2-2; d_call: TRBD1; cdr3_aa: ASSQGANTGELF
clone_size: few; v_call: TRBV29-1; j_call: TRBJ1-3; d_call: NA; cdr3_aa: SVVQGPSGNTIY
clone_size: NA; v_call: TRBV11-1; j_call: TRBJ2-7; d_call: NA; cdr3_aa: ASSLGLADYEQY
clone_size: many; v_call: TRBV6-6; j_call: TRBJ1-2; d_call: TRBD1; cdr3_aa: ASSYPQGNYGYT
clone_size: many; v_call: TRBV14; j_call: TRBJ2-4; d_call: TRBD2; cdr3_aa: ASSQNGTSGAKHLAKNIQY
clone_size: NA; v_call: TRBV12-5; j_call: TRBJ2-2; d_call: NA; cdr3_aa: ASGLSTGSYTGELF
clone_size: few; v_call: TRBV7-6; j_call: TRBJ2-2; d_call: NA; cdr3_aa: ASSPLRAGELF
clone_size: many; v_call: TRBV28; j_call: TRBJ2-7; d_call: TRBD2; cdr3_aa: ASSLFTSGRSPEQY
clone_size: NA; v_call: TRBV12-3/TRBV12-4; j_call: TRBJ2-7; d_call: NA; cdr3_aa: ASSFRGKDEQY
clone_size: few; v_call: TRBV9; j_call: TRBJ2-2; d_call: NA; cdr3_aa: ASSFPTGELF
clone_size: many; v_call: TRBV9; j_call: TRBJ2-2; d_call: TRBD2; cdr3_aa: ASSYLGLAGSNTGELF
clone_size: NA; v_call: TRBV19; j_call: TRBJ2-1; d_call: NA; cdr3_aa: APRRDPFKRNEQF
clone_size: few; v_call: TRBV6-5; j_call: TRBJ1-4; d_call: NA; cdr3_aa: ASRHTGTSMTNEKLF
clone_size: few; v_call: TRBV27; j_call: TRBJ1-2; d_call: TRBD1; cdr3_aa: ASQGTGPSYT
clone_size: NA; v_call: TRBV7-9; j_call: TRBJ2-5; d_call: TRBD2; cdr3_aa: AIAGGLGLAQETQY
clone_size: few; v_call: TRBV20-1; j_call: TRBJ2-1; d_call: TRBD2; cdr3_aa: SATNPLAGGYNEQF
clone_size: many; v_call: TRBV18; j_call: TRBJ2-1; d_call: NA; cdr3_aa: ASSPSGSPYNEQF
clone_size: few; v_call: TRBV7-9; j_call: TRBJ2-7; d_call: NA; cdr3_aa: ASALGRLDSSSYEQY
clone_size: NA; v_call: TRBV11-2; j_call: TRBJ2-1; d_call: TRBD2; cdr3_aa: ASSLAGGPVVNNEQF
clone_size: NA; v_call: TRBV12-3/TRBV12-4; j_call: TRBJ2-7; d_call: TRBD1; cdr3_aa: ASSAAPGQGAHEQY
clone_size: NA; v_call: TRBV5-1; j_call: TRBJ2-3; d_call: TRBD2; cdr3_aa: ASGSLAGADTQY
clone_size: many; v_call: TRBV29-1; j_call: TRBJ1-5; d_call: NA; cdr3_aa: SVEENSNQPQH
clone_size: many; v_call: TRBV28; j_call: TRBJ1-3; d_call: NA; cdr3_aa: ASRALTPSGNTIY
clone_size: NA; v_call: TRBV7-6; j_call: TRBJ2-7; d_call: TRBD2; cdr3_aa: ASSSRLAENYEQY
clone_size: few; v_call: TRBV27; j_call: TRBJ2-1; d_call: NA; cdr3_aa: ASSLDLYRNEQF
clone_size: NA; v_call: TRBV5-1; j_call: TRBJ2-1; d_call: TRBD1; cdr3_aa: ASSLSVTGGGNEQF
clone_size: few; v_call: TRBV7-8; j_call: TRBJ2-1; d_call: TRBD2; cdr3_aa: ASSSSGTHNEQF